Listed below are T cell receptor beta chains from one sample, sequenced in a study of T cells in Graves' hyperthyroidism and ophthalmopathy. One entry per CDR3 protein, called by TCRdb with MiXCR from the multiplex PCR reads. The data contain around 540,000 distinct CDR3 sequences, about 16% of them singletons. The source material was blood. Receptor source: a woman in her thirties with Graves' ophthalmopathy. CDR3s include the opening cysteine and the closing phenylalanine or tryptophan. A D gene is named only where the DNA matches it firmly. Some rows have no size entry. The others give once, few or many, or a class for an expanded clone.

D gene,J gene,clone size,V gene,CDR3 DNA,CDR3 protein
NA,TRBJ2-5,few,TRBV7-2,TGTGCCAGCAGCGCCCGGGACTTCAGAAGTTCGTACTTC,CASSARDFRSSYF
TRBD1,TRBJ1-1,NA,TRBV28,TGTGCCAGCAGTCCGGGACAGGGGGGTAACACTGAAGCTTTCTTT,CASSPGQGGNTEAFF
TRBD2,TRBJ2-7,many,TRBV12-3/TRBV12-4,TGTGCCAGCAGTCCTAGCGGGACCACCTACGAGCAGTACTTC,CASSPSGTTYEQYF
NA,TRBJ2-7,many,TRBV7-2,TGTGCCAGCAGCTTAGGCAGGCTGTGGGAGCAGTACTTC,CASSLGRLWEQYF
NA,TRBJ2-3,many,TRBV7-3,TGTGCCAGCACCCCGGACCCCAGCACAGATACGCAGTATTTT,CASTPDPSTDTQYF
TRBD1,TRBJ2-1,many,TRBV11-2,TGTGCCAGCAGCCTGGACAGGAGGCTCTACAATGAGCAGTTCTTC,CASSLDRRLYNEQFF
NA,TRBJ2-5,few,TRBV15,TGTGCCACCAGCAGAGATATTGGGGGAGTTGGAGAGACCCAGTACTTC,CATSRDIGGVGETQYF
NA,TRBJ1-5,NA,TRBV5-5,TGTGCCAGCAGCTCCTCACCTAGCAATCAGCCCCAGCATTTT,CASSSSPSNQPQHF
TRBD2,TRBJ2-2,few,TRBV28,TGTGCCAGCAGTTTTCTGGGACTAGCGAACACCGGGGAGCTGTTTTTT,CASSFLGLANTGELFF
TRBD2,TRBJ2-2,few,TRBV7-3,TGTGCCAGCAGCCTGACTCTAGCGGGAGCCGGGGAGCTGTTTTTT,CASSLTLAGAGELFF
NA,TRBJ2-7,many,TRBV3-1,TGTGCCAGCAGCCAAGTGAGCAGGATCCAATACGAGCAGTACTTC,CASSQVSRIQYEQYF
TRBD2,TRBJ2-1,NA,TRBV27,TGTGCCAGCATGGGCGGGAGCTCCTACAATGAGCAGTTCTTC,CASMGGSSYNEQFF
NA,TRBJ1-1,few,TRBV30,TGTGCCTGGAGTGTACTCCGGGGGAAAACTAAAGCTTTCTTT,CAWSVLRGKTKAFF
NA,TRBJ1-5,NA,TRBV19,TGTGCCAGCAGAGGACGGGGGTCTCGTCAGCCCCAGCATTTT,CASRGRGSRQPQHF
TRBD2,TRBJ2-1,NA,TRBV20-1,TGCAGTGCACAGACTAGCGGGAGGGCCAATGAGCAGTTCTTC,CSAQTSGRANEQFF
NA,TRBJ2-7,few,TRBV25-1,TGTGCCAGCAGTGAGGGGGGATGGGGGCTCTCCTACGAGCAGTACTTC,CASSEGGWGLSYEQYF
TRBD1,TRBJ1-2,NA,TRBV19,TGTGCCACCCAGGGACAGGGAGAAGGCGGCTACACCTTC,CATQGQGEGGYTF
NA,TRBJ2-7,NA,TRBV4-1,TGCGCCAGCAGCCAACCGACAGACTCCTACGAGCAGTACTTC,CASSQPTDSYEQYF
NA,TRBJ1-2,many,TRBV30,TGTGCCTGCCCCGGAAGGTTCCCTGGCTACACCTTC,CACPGRFPGYTF
NA,TRBJ2-2,few,TRBV11-1,TGTGCCAGCAGCCCAGGTTGGTCCGGGGAGCTGTTTTTT,CASSPGWSGELFF
NA,TRBJ2-5,NA,TRBV6-1,TGTGCCAGCAGTTATCGGACAAGGGGGGAGACCCAGTACTTC,CASSYRTRGETQYF
NA,TRBJ2-3,NA,TRBV6-2/TRBV6-3,TGTGCCAGCAGACACACCAGCCTCCAGGGCGCGCGGAGCACAGATACGCAGTATTTT,CASRHTSLQGARSTDTQYF
TRBD2,TRBJ2-1,NA,TRBV5-1,TGCGCCAGCAGCTTGACTAGCGGGCCGCCGAACCAATACAATGAGCAGTTCTTC,CASSLTSGPPNQYNEQFF
NA,TRBJ2-3,many,TRBV18,TGTGCCAGCTCACCATCGGGACTGACTAGCACAGATACGCAGTATTTT,CASSPSGLTSTDTQYF
NA,TRBJ2-1,many,TRBV6-2/TRBV6-3,TGTGCCAGCAGTGATTTAGCGAGAGCGGTCGATGAGCAGTTCTTC,CASSDLARAVDEQFF
NA,TRBJ2-1,many,TRBV20-1,TGCAGTGCTAGAGAGGACACACTCTCCTACAATGAGCAGTTCTTC,CSAREDTLSYNEQFF
NA,TRBJ2-5,NA,TRBV6-1,TGTGCCAGCAGACTGACTAGTTGGGAAGAGACCCAGTACTTC,CASRLTSWEETQYF
NA,TRBJ2-3,many,TRBV20-1,TGCAGTGCTAGAGTCGGGACAACCACAGATACGCAGTATTTT,CSARVGTTTDTQYF
NA,TRBJ2-7,many,TRBV27,TGTGCCAGCAGTTTTCATGACAGCTCCTACGAGCAGTACTTC,CASSFHDSSYEQYF
NA,TRBJ2-7,few,TRBV30,TGTGCCTGGAAGACCGGGCCCCGGGCGCAGTACTTC,CAWKTGPRAQYF
TRBD1,TRBJ2-2,NA,TRBV6-5,TGTGCCAGCAGTTGGGGGCAGGGGGTTAACACCGGGGAGCTGTTTTTT,CASSWGQGVNTGELFF
NA,TRBJ1-6,NA,TRBV7-2,TGTGCCAGCAGCCCCTTTGATTCACCCCTCCACTTT,CASSPFDSPLHF
NA,TRBJ1-3,NA,TRBV7-2,TGTGCCAGCAGCTTAGAGGGGACCAGCTCTGGAAACACCATATATTTT,CASSLEGTSSGNTIYF
NA,TRBJ1-1,NA,TRBV6-9,TGCGCCAGCAGTATTGACACTGAAGCTTTCTTT,CASSIDTEAFF
TRBD1,TRBJ1-2,NA,TRBV30,TGTGCCTGGGGGGACAGGGGTGGCGGCTACACCTTC,CAWGDRGGGYTF
NA,TRBJ1-2,many,TRBV25-1,TGTGCCAGCAGTGATCCCTGGGAGCAAAACTATGGCTACACCTTC,CASSDPWEQNYGYTF
TRBD2,TRBJ2-1,NA,TRBV10-3,TGTGCCATCAGTGAACGACTAGCGGGAGGACCGCATGAGCAGTTCTTC,CAISERLAGGPHEQFF
TRBD2,TRBJ2-7,many,TRBV7-2,TGTGCCAGCAGCCGCCGGGGACTAGCCCACGACGAGCAGTACTTC,CASSRRGLAHDEQYF
NA,TRBJ2-7,many,TRBV28,TGTGCCAGCAGTTTATCAATGAAGGGGGGGCCTCAAGCGGGACTTCCTACCAACGAGCAGTACTTC,CASSLSMKGGPQAGLPTNEQYF
NA,TRBJ2-5,NA,TRBV24-1,TGTGCCACCAGTGAAAGGGAGCTGGACCTACAAGAGACCCAGTACTTC,CATSERELDLQETQYF
NA,TRBJ1-2,few,TRBV11-2,TGTGCCAGCAGCACCTACAGGGCCATCTATGGCTACACCTTC,CASSTYRAIYGYTF
TRBD1,TRBJ2-6,few,TRBV20-1,TGCAGTGCTAGGACAGGGGGCTCTGGGGCCAACGTCCTGACTTTC,CSARTGGSGANVLTF
NA,TRBJ1-2,NA,TRBV2,TGTGCCAGCAGTGATTCTAGGTCCTATGGCTACACCTTC,CASSDSRSYGYTF
TRBD2,TRBJ2-2,few,TRBV6-1,TGTGCCAGCAGTAAGACTAGCGGGATCGCCGGGGAGCTGTTTTTT,CASSKTSGIAGELFF
TRBD2,TRBJ2-7,many,TRBV5-1,TGCGCCAGCAGCTTGGGACTAGCGGGAGGACCATACGAGCAGTACTTC,CASSLGLAGGPYEQYF